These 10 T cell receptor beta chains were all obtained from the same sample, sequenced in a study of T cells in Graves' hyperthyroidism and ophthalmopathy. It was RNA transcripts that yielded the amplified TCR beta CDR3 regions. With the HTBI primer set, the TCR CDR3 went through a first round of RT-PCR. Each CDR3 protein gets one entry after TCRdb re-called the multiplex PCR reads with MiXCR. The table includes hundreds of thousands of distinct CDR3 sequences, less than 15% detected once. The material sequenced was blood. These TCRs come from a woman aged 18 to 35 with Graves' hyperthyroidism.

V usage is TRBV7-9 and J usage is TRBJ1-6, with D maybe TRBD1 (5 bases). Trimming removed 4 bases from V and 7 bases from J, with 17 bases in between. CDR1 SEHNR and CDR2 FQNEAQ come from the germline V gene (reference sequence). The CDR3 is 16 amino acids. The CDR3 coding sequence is TGTGCCAGCAGCTCCGGGGCCTTAACCAGAAATTCACCCCTCCACTTT. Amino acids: CASSSGALTRNSPLHF. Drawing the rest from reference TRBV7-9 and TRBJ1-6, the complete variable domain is DTGVSQNPRHKITKRGQNVTFRCDPISEHNRLYWYRQTLGQGPEFLTYFQNEAQLEKSRLLSDRFSAERPKGSFSTLEIQRTEQGDSAMYLCASSSGALTRNSPLHFGNGTRLTVT.

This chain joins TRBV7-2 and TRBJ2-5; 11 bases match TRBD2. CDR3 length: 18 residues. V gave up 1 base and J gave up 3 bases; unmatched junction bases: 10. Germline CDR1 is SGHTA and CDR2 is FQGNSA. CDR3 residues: CASSLGSVSGRGEETQYF. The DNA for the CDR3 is TGTGCCAGCAGCTTAGGGTCCGTTAGCGGGAGGGGCGAAGAGACCCAGTACTTC.

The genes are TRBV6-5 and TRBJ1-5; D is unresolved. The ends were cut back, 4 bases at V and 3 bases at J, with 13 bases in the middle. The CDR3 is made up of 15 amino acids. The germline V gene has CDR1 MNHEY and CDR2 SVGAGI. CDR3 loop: CASSCDGGTNQPQHF. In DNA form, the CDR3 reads TGTGCCAGCAGTTGCGACGGAGGAACCAATCAGCCCCAGCATTTT.

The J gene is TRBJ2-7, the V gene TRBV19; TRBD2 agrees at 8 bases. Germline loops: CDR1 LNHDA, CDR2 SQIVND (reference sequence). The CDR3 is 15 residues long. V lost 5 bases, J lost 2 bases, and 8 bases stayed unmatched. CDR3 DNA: TGTGCCAGTAGTGCGCCCGGGACTAGGACCTACGAGCAGTACTTC. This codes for CASSAPGTRTYEQYF.

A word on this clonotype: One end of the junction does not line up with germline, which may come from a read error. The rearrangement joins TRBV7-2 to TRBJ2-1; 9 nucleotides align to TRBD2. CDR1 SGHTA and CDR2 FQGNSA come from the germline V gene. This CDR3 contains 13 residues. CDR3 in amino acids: CASRTSGYNERFF. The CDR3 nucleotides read TGTGCCAGCAGGACTAGCGGTTACAATGAGCGGTTCTTC.

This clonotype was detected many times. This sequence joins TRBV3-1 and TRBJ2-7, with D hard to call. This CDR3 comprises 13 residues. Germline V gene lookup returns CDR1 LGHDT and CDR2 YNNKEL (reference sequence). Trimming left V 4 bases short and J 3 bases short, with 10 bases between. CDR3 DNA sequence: TGTGCCAGCAGCCCATCCACCGTCTACGAGCAGTACTTC. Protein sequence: CASSPSTVYEQYF.

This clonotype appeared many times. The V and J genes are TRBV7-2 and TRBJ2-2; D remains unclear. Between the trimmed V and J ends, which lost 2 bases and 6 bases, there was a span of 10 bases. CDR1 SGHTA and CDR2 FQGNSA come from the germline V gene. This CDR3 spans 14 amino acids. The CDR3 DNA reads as TGTGCCAGCAGCTTATCGACCCCCGCCGGGGAGCTGTTTTTT. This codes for CASSLSTPAGELFF.

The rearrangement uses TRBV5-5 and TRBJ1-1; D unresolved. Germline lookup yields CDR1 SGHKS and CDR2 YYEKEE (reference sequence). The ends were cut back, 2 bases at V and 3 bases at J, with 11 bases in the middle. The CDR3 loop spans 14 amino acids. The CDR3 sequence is CASSFAARDTEAFF. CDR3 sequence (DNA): TGTGCCAGCAGCTTTGCTGCGAGGGACACTGAAGCTTTCTTT.

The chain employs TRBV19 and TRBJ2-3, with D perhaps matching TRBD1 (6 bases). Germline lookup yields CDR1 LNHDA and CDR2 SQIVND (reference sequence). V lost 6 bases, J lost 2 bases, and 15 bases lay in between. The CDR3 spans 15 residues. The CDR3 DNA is TGTGCCAGTAGCCCAGGGGCTGGCTCCACAGATACGCAGTATTTT. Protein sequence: CASSPGAGSTDTQYF.

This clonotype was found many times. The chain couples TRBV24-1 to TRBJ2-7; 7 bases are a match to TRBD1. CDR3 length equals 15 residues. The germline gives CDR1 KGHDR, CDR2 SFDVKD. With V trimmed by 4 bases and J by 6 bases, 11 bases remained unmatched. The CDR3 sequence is CATSDPTGDGAEQYF. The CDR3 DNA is TGTGCCACCAGTGACCCAACAGGGGACGGGGCCGAGCAGTACTTC.